The source of this T cell receptor beta chain is a study of identical twins. TCRdb itself ran the 5' RACE reads through MiXCR, one entry per CDR3 protein. The data contain 750,000 to 950,000 distinct CDR3 sequences, over 9% of them seen just once; the ten biggest clones take up under 2%. V trimming: 8 bases; J trimming: 0 bases; junction bases outside the gene matches: 4. The CDR3 spans 14 residues. Per germline, CDR1 SNHLY and CDR2 FYNNEI. This sample also belongs to another study, concerning yellow fever vaccine responses in identical twins.

The source of this sequence is a woman aged 18-35 years in good health. The sequenced material came from PBMCs. The V gene is TRBV2, the J gene TRBJ2-7; 10 nucleotides match TRBD2. CDR3 loop: CASQLAGFSYEQYF. The CDR3 nucleotides read TGTGCCAGCCAACTAGCGGGGTTCTCCTACGAGCAGTACTTC. The variable domain in full, with the rest retrieved from reference TRBV2 and TRBJ2-7, is EPEVTQTPSHQVTQMGQEVILRCVPISNHLYFYWYRQILGQKVEFLVSFYNNEISEKSEIFDDQFSVERPDGSNFTLKIRSTKLEDSAMYFCASQLAGFSYEQYFGPGTRLTVT.